Presented here are 32 T cell receptor beta chains from one specimen sequenced in a study of T cells in Graves' hyperthyroidism and ophthalmopathy. TCR beta CDR3 sequences were amplified from RNA transcripts. The study used the HTBI primer set for a first-round RT-PCR of the TCR CDR3. TCRdb independently ran MiXCR on the multiplex PCR reads; one entry per CDR3 protein. The table records hundreds of thousands of distinct CDR3 sequences, 11% to 15% of them present only once. Sequencing was performed on blood. The source of these receptors is a woman aged 25 to 45 with Graves' hyperthyroidism that later progressed to Graves' ophthalmopathy.

This chain links TRBV20-1 with TRBJ2-3; no clear D. V was shortened by 3 bases and J by 0 bases, with 19 bases between the two germline ends. CDR3 length equals 17 residues. The germline V gene has CDR1 DFQATT and CDR2 SNEGSKA (reference sequence). The CDR3 nucleotides read TGCAGTGCTAGCCCTGGGTTCCCTACTAAGAGCACAGATACGCAGTATTTT. As protein: CSASPGFPTKSTDTQYF.

This clonotype was seen many times. V and J are TRBV12-3 or TRBV12-4 and TRBJ2-1, with TRBD2 identical over 10 bases. This CDR3 spans 15 amino acids. J was trimmed by 4 bases and V by 4 bases; bases with no gene match: 4. The CDR3 coding sequence is TGTGCCAGCAGTTACACTAGCGGGGTGTACAATGAGCAGTTCTTC. Its protein is CASSYTSGVYNEQFF.

This clonotype was detected many times. The chain has TRBV12-3 or TRBV12-4 and TRBJ1-5; D call uncertain. This CDR3 has 14 residues. V shed 3 bases and J shed 1 base, with 7 bases lying between them. CDR3: CASSFIGSNQPQHF. CDR3 nucleotides: TGTGCCAGCAGTTTTATAGGAAGCAATCAGCCCCAGCATTTT.

This clonotype was detected many times. The chain links TRBV6-1 to TRBJ2-1, with TRBD2 matching 12 bases. V lost 11 bases to trimming and J lost 2 bases; unmatched junction nucleotides: 7. The CDR3 is made up of 15 amino acids. Germline-derived CDR1 and CDR2 are MNHNS and SASEGT. The CDR3 loop reads CAGALAGGPYNEQFF. DNA of the CDR3: TGTGCCGGCGCCCTAGCGGGAGGGCCCTACAATGAGCAGTTCTTC.

This clonotype was found a few times. This chain uses TRBV7-2 with TRBJ2-4; 9 bases are a match to TRBD2. Per the germline V gene, CDR1 is SGHTA and CDR2 is FQGNSA. After removal of 2 bases from V and 2 bases from J, the junction contained 7 bases not matched to a gene. There are 17 residues in the CDR3. This chain's CDR3 is CASSLKGSGRPKNIQYF. CDR3 nucleotides: TGTGCCAGCAGCTTAAAAGGGAGCGGGAGGCCCAAAAACATTCAGTACTTC.

CDR3 bases: TGTGCCAGCAGCTTAGGCGCCCGAGATACGCAGTATTTT. Its translation: CASSLGARDTQYF. This chain uses TRBV7-9 with TRBJ2-3; D gene unclear. Germline V gene data show CDR1 as SEHNR and CDR2 as FQNEAQ (reference sequence). CDR3 length: 13 residues. Trimming took off 1 base at V and 5 bases at J, with 7 bases between the two ends.

This clonotype came up many times. The V call is TRBV7-9, the J call TRBJ2-5; 7 nucleotides align to TRBD2. The CDR3 contains 14 residues. J lost 5 bases, V lost 0 bases, and 3 bases had no gene match. Germline CDR1 is SEHNR and CDR2 is FQNEAQ (reference sequence). As DNA, the CDR3 is TGTGCCAGCAGCTTAGCGGGAGGGCGTGAGACCCAGTACTTC. Its protein is CASSLAGGRETQYF.

This clonotype was seen at least ten times. The V gene is TRBV29-1, the J gene TRBJ2-2; D might be TRBD2 (5 bases). CDR3 length: 14 residues. Trimming left V 5 bases short and J 6 bases short, with 16 bases between. Germline CDR1 is SQVTM and CDR2 is ANQGSEA. The CDR3 bases are TGCAGCGTTTTCGTTGGCGGAGGCGCCGGGGAGCTGTTTTTT. Translated: CSVFVGGGAGELFF.

The chain has TRBV20-1 and TRBJ2-7, with 10 bases lining up with TRBD2. CDR3 length: 12 amino acids. The germline CDR1 and CDR2 sequences are DFQATT and SNEGSKA (reference sequence). V dropped 6 bases and J dropped 3; count of bases not matched to a gene: 2. CDR3 bases: TGCAGTGCGATAGCGGGGGGCTACGAGCAGTACTTC. Its protein product is CSAIAGGYEQYF.

This clonotype was picked up many times. The rearrangement joins TRBV25-1 to TRBJ2-5; D not resolved. Germline V CDR1 and CDR2: MGHDK, SYGVNS. Trimming took off 0 bases at V and 5 bases at J, with 19 bases between the two ends. The CDR3 is 17 amino acids. The CDR3 DNA sequence: TGTGCCAGCAGTGAATATCCATCCGGGCCGTCCCAGGAGACCCAGTACTTC. Translation gives CASSEYPSGPSQETQYF.

In this sample, this clonotype turned up many times. CDR3 sequence (DNA): TGTGCCAGCAGTTTTACCGGGGCCAACGTCCTGACTTTC. This gives the protein CASSFTGANVLTF. The chain combines TRBV28 with TRBJ2-6; D ambiguous. V lost 3 bases and J 4 bases, leaving 4 bases between the germline ends. The CDR3 is made up of 13 amino acids. Germline lookup yields CDR1 MDHEN and CDR2 SYDVKM.

The genes are TRBV20-1 and TRBJ2-4, with 8 bases aligning to TRBD1. The junction had 15 bases not matched to a gene; V was cut back by 4 bases and J by 7 bases. The CDR3 spans 16 residues. The germline V gene has CDR1 DFQATT and CDR2 SNEGSKA (reference sequence). In DNA form, the CDR3 reads TGCAGTGCTATCCCTGTGGCAGGGGGCCTATCCAACATTCAGTACTTC. Translated, it gives CSAIPVAGGLSNIQYF.

This clonotype was counted many times. CDR3 coding DNA: TGTGCCAGCAGCTTAGGTGGCGGAGGATCACCCCTCCACTTT. Translation: CASSLGGGGSPLHF. J is TRBJ1-6 and V is TRBV7-2; D gene ambiguous. The CDR3 contains 14 residues. The germline V gene has CDR1 SGHTA and CDR2 FQGNSA. V lost 1 base and J 10 bases, leaving 11 bases between the germline ends.

A note on this clonotype: A read error may explain this, as a much larger clone is one base away. V usage is TRBV19 and J usage is TRBJ2-7; D possibly corresponds to TRBD2 (5 bases). The CDR3 sequence is 13 residues long. Germline V gene data show CDR1 as LNHDA and CDR2 as SQIVND (reference sequence). The CDR3 region is CASKEENSHEQYF. The DNA of the CDR3 is TGTGCCAGTAAGGAGGAGAACTCCCACGAGCAGTACTTC.

This clonotype was detected many times. V and J are TRBV24-1 and TRBJ1-5; the D is unclear. V lost 0 bases, J lost 4 bases, and 6 bases lay in between. The CDR3 has 14 residues. Germline loops: CDR1 KGHDR, CDR2 SFDVKD. CDR3 region: CATSDLSGNQPQHF. The CDR3 bases are TGTGCCACCAGTGATTTGAGTGGGAATCAGCCCCAGCATTTT.

This chain joins TRBV12-3 or TRBV12-4 and TRBJ1-2, with TRBD1 matching over 12 bases. The CDR3 spans 19 residues. V lost 4 bases, J lost 1 base, and 13 bases stayed unmatched. CDR3 in DNA: TGTGCCAGCAGTTCCGGGGATTCGGGACAGGGGGCGGATAACTATGGCTACACCTTC. This codes for CASSSGDSGQGADNYGYTF.

This clonotype was seen more than once but under ten times. The chain combines TRBV19 with TRBJ2-1; D possibly corresponds to TRBD1 (6 bases). The CDR3 sequence is 14 residues long. Trimming took off 2 bases at V and 4 bases at J, with 9 bases between the two ends. Germline V gene data show CDR1 as LNHDA and CDR2 as SQIVND (reference sequence). CDR3 nucleotide sequence: TGTGCCAGTAGTATACAGGGGCTGTACAATGAGCAGTTCTTC. It yields the protein CASSIQGLYNEQFF.

This sequence joins TRBV19 and TRBJ1-5, with TRBD1 matching 7 bases. J lost 0 bases, V lost 6 bases, and 5 bases had no gene match. Germline CDR1 LNHDA, CDR2 SQIVND (reference sequence). This CDR3 spans 15 amino acids. This CDR3 is CASRPDRYSNQPQHF. The CDR3 bases are TGTGCCAGTAGGCCGGACAGGTATAGCAATCAGCCCCAGCATTTT.

As concerns this clonotype: A much larger clone differs from this one at a single base, so this may be a read error. The chain has TRBV20-1 and TRBJ2-1, with 15 bases matching TRBD2. This CDR3 spans 15 amino acids. Germline trimming cut 6 bases from V and 7 bases from J; bases unmatched to any gene: 7. CDR1 is DFQATT, CDR2 SNEGSKA, per germline (reference sequence). The CDR3 nucleotides are TGCAGTGCCCCCGGACTAGCGGGAGGGGGAAATGAGCAGTTCTTC. It specifies CSAPGLAGGGNEQFF.

In its sample, this clonotype was seen many times. The chain couples TRBV7-6 to TRBJ2-1; D gene unclear. This CDR3 is 16 amino acids long. The V and J ends lost 5 bases and 10 bases respectively, with 24 bases between them. Germline CDR1 SGHVS, CDR2 FNYEAQ. The CDR3 DNA reads as TGTGCCAGCAGCGTCTCTACTGGGGAACAAGGAGAAGAGCAGTTCTTC. Translated, it gives CASSVSTGEQGEEQFF.

This clonotype was picked up many times. The V and J genes are TRBV9 and TRBJ2-5; D is perhaps TRBD2 (6 bases). The V end lost 0 bases, the J end lost 4 bases, and 10 bases lay between the germline ends. This CDR3 contains 14 residues. The germline V gene has CDR1 SGDLS and CDR2 YYNGEE. The CDR3 region is CASSVDGGGETQYF. The CDR3 DNA sequence: TGTGCCAGCAGCGTAGACGGGGGAGGAGAGACCCAGTACTTC.

The CDR3 bases are TGTGCCAGCAGTGACTCGATAATTGGGCCCGGGGAGCTGTTTTTT. Translation: CASSDSIIGPGELFF. The chain recombines TRBV6-4 with TRBJ2-2; D is undetermined. Germline V CDR1 and CDR2: MRHNA, SNTAGT. The V and J ends lost 0 bases and 6 bases respectively, with 11 bases between them. The CDR3 consists of 15 residues.

The table lists this clonotype with many counts. This rearrangement joins TRBV5-1 to TRBJ1-1, with 8 bases that match TRBD1. The CDR3 is 16 residues long. V shed 1 base and J 1 base; nucleotides not matched to a gene: 6. Germline V gene lookup returns CDR1 SGHRS and CDR2 YFSETQ. CDR3: CASSLPGTGGNTEAFF. The CDR3 DNA reads as TGCGCCAGCAGCTTGCCGGGGACAGGAGGGAACACTGAAGCTTTCTTT.

This clonotype was detected many times. The V gene is TRBV28, the J gene TRBJ2-1; tentatively, D is TRBD2 (5 bases). The V gene lost 5 bases and the J gene lost 7 bases, with 24 bases spanning the gap. CDR1 is MDHEN, CDR2 SYDVKM, per germline. The CDR3 runs 17 residues. The CDR3 sequence is CASSPLFSAGQENEQFF. CDR3 DNA sequence: TGTGCCAGCAGTCCTCTCTTTTCTGCGGGCCAGGAGAATGAGCAGTTCTTC. Using reference TRBV28 and TRBJ2-1 for the parts outside the CDR3, the full variable domain is DVKVTQSSRYLVKRTGEKVFLECVQDMDHENMFWYRQDPGLGLRLIYFSYDVKMKEKGDIPEGYSVSREKKERFSLILESASTNQTSMYLCASSPLFSAGQENEQFFGPGTRLTVL.

In this sample, this clonotype turned up a few times. The chain couples TRBV9 to TRBJ2-7; 9 nucleotides match TRBD1. After removal of 0 bases from V and 6 bases from J, the junction contained 7 bases not matched to a gene. The V gene's germline CDR1 is SGDLS and CDR2 YYNGEE. The CDR3 covers 15 residues. This CDR3 is CASSVEGQGFREQYF. CDR3 in DNA: TGTGCCAGCAGCGTAGAAGGACAGGGGTTTCGCGAGCAGTACTTC.

In this sample, this clonotype turned up a few times. This could be a read error, since a much larger clone is one nucleotide away. This chain uses TRBV12-3 or TRBV12-4 with TRBJ2-3; the D is unclear. V was clipped by 5 bases and J by 6 bases, with 12 bases between them. The CDR3 sequence is 13 residues long. In DNA, the CDR3 is TGTGCCAGCAGTGACGACCTCTCGGATACGCAGTATTTT. It yields the protein CASSDDLSDTQYF.

This clonotype came up many times. The V call is TRBV5-4, the J call TRBJ2-5, with D maybe TRBD2 (5 bases). The CDR3 totals 14 residues. Germline assignment: CDR1 SGHNT and CDR2 YYREEE (reference sequence). V was cut by 5 bases and J by 5 bases, with 16 bases left in between. The CDR3 DNA sequence: TGTGCCAGCAGTTCCAGGATAGGAGGCGAGACCCAGTACTTC. It specifies CASSSRIGGETQYF.

This clonotype occurred many times. V and J are TRBV6-1 and TRBJ2-5, with 13 bases identical to TRBD2. The CDR3 length is 14 residues. From germline, CDR1 is MNHNS and CDR2 SASEGT. Trimming at V came to 7 bases and at J to 5 bases, leaving 4 bases not matched to a gene. In nucleotides, the CDR3 is TGTGCCAGCAACGGACTAGCGGGAGTTGAGACCCAGTACTTC. This codes for CASNGLAGVETQYF.

This clonotype was counted ten times or more. The chain couples TRBV7-2 to TRBJ2-3; 12 bases align to TRBD2. Germline loops: CDR1 SGHTA, CDR2 FQGNSA. The CDR3 consists of 17 residues. The V and J ends lost 4 bases and 0 bases, in that order; junction bases with no gene match: 5. The chain's CDR3 is CASSSGLAGTSTDTQYF. The CDR3, as DNA: TGTGCCAGCAGCTCGGGACTAGCGGGCACTAGCACAGATACGCAGTATTTT.

The table lists this clonotype with many counts. The rearrangement links TRBV28 to TRBJ2-3; 8 nucleotides match TRBD1. V lost 5 bases and J lost 1; bases outside the gene matches: 8. Per the germline V gene, CDR1 is MDHEN and CDR2 is SYDVKM. The CDR3 is made up of 16 amino acids. The CDR3 here is CASSRLQGDGTDTQYF. The CDR3 bases are TGTGCCAGCAGTCGACTACAGGGGGACGGCACAGATACGCAGTATTTT.

This clonotype was recorded many times. CDR3 sequence reads: CASSFLPPSREGNEQFF. As DNA, the CDR3 is TGTGCCAGCAGCTTTCTACCTCCCTCGCGGGAGGGGAATGAGCAGTTCTTC. The chain links TRBV7-3 to TRBJ2-1; TRBD2 matches 9 bases. The CDR3 has 17 amino acids. The germline CDR1 and CDR2 sequences are SGHTA and FQGTGA. V was pared by 3 bases and J by 7 bases, with 13 bases of the junction left unmatched.

In this sample, this clonotype turned up many times. J is TRBJ2-1 and V is TRBV3-1; 8 bases match TRBD1. Trimming removed 1 base from V and 4 bases from J; junction bases left unmatched: 3. The V gene's germline CDR1 is LGHDT and CDR2 YNNKEL (reference sequence). CDR3 length: 15 residues. The CDR3 spells CASSQGTGPYNEQFF. The DNA for the CDR3 is TGTGCCAGCAGCCAAGGGACAGGGCCTTACAATGAGCAGTTCTTC.